Presented here are 6 T cell receptor beta chains from one specimen sequenced in a study of blood T cell repertoires in COVID-19. The repertoire was sequenced with immunoSEQ multiplex PCR; TCRdb's copy has only in-frame clones and lacks some. The sample lists around 250,000 clones, about 85% seen once, with roughly 4% in the top ten. Sequences were obtained from peripheral blood. The receptors originated from a man younger than 35 with active or convalescent COVID-19.

The J gene is TRBJ1-3, the V gene TRBV30, with D possibly matching TRBD1 (6 bases). This CDR3 region has 15 residues. From germline, CDR1 is GTSNPN and CDR2 SVGIG (reference sequence). The V and J ends lost 5 bases and 2 bases respectively, with 16 bases between them. CDR3 DNA: TGTGCCTGGGTGCGGTGGGGGCATCCTGGAAACACCATATATTTT. Translating gives CAWVRWGHPGNTIYF. The complete variable domain, with remaining parts taken from reference TRBV30 and TRBJ1-3, reads SQTIHQWPATLVQPVGSPLSLECTVEGTSNPNLYWYRQAAGRGLQLLFYSVGIGQISSEVPQNLSASRPQDRQFILSSKKLLLSDSGFYLCAWVRWGHPGNTIYFGEGSWLTVV.

The rearrangement joins TRBV4-1 to TRBJ2-1; 11 positions match TRBD2. The CDR3 length is 15 residues. Germline values: CDR1 MGHRA, CDR2 YSYEKL. Trimming cost V 3 bases and J 5 bases; bases outside gene matches: 3. DNA of the CDR3: TGCGCCAGCAGCCATCTGGGACTAGCGGACAATGAGCAGTTCTTC. Translated, it gives CASSHLGLADNEQFF.

The V and J genes are TRBV11-2 and TRBJ2-2; a possible D gene is TRBD2 (6 bases). V was cut by 3 bases and J by 7 bases, with 18 bases left in between. This CDR3 has 16 residues. The germline gives CDR1 SGHAT, CDR2 FQNNGV. The CDR3 region is CASSFWDSPGHGELFF. For the CDR3, the DNA is TGTGCCAGCAGCTTCTGGGACTCACCAGGTCACGGGGAGCTGTTTTTT.

The rearrangement uses TRBV6-5 and TRBJ1-5; 9 bases map to TRBD1. This CDR3 is 15 amino acids long. The junction had 6 bases not matched to a gene; V was cut back by 6 bases and J by 3 bases. The germline gives CDR1 MNHEY, CDR2 SVGAGI. The CDR3 DNA reads TGTGCCAGCAGACAGGGGGCGTATATCAATCAGCCCCAGCATTTT. Its translation: CASRQGAYINQPQHF.

The rearrangement joins TRBV19 to TRBJ2-2; the D is unclear. Germline CDR1 LNHDA, CDR2 SQIVND (reference sequence). V was trimmed by 4 bases and J by 6 bases, leaving 9 bases between them. The CDR3 spans 13 residues. CDR3 sequence: CASSSGSSGELFF. CDR3 nucleotide sequence: TGTGCCAGTAGTAGTGGTAGTTCCGGGGAGCTGTTTTTT.

The chain is built from TRBV2 and TRBJ1-4; D is unclear. The CDR3 runs to 16 residues. Trimming removed 5 bases at V and 1 base at J, with 14 bases between. Germline CDR1 is SNHLY and CDR2 is FYNNEI. CDR3 sequence: CASSPLFFLTNEKLFF. CDR3 sequence (DNA): TGTGCCAGCAGTCCTCTGTTTTTCCTAACTAATGAAAAACTGTTTTTT. Using reference TRBV2 and TRBJ1-4 for the parts outside the CDR3, the full variable domain is EPEVTQTPSHQVTQMGQEVILRCVPISNHLYFYWYRQILGQKVEFLVSFYNNEISEKSEIFDDQFSVERPDGSNFTLKIRSTKLEDSAMYFCASSPLFFLTNEKLFFGSGTQLSVL.